This record covers a single TCR beta chain. The antigen is not known. This CDR3 contains 12 residues. From germline, CDR1 is SNHLY and CDR2 FYNNEI. Trimming took off 6 bases at V and 11 bases at J, with 14 bases between the two ends. The data derive from a study of CD8+ T cells in alopecia areata. RNA was isolated and reverse transcribed to cDNA, the sequencing template. This table comes from immunoSEQ multiplex PCR, and its TCRdb copy is limited to in-frame clones, with some not included. The sample holds 200,000 to 250,000 clones, about three fifths seen once. Noted treatment: oral pan-JAK inhibitor, 5-10 mg twice daily. Study outcomes and limitations: Sequenced scalp T cells also include alphabeta T cells resident in normal skin. For patients receiving tofacitinib, scalp clonality and expanded CD8+ clones among the top 100 significantly decreased. With just one nonresponder, it is still uncertain whether baseline CD8+ expansion relates to response.

V and J are TRBV2 and TRBJ1-5, with D unresolved. The sequence derives from a human donor with alopecia areata. The starting material was CD4+ T cells sorted from blood, obtained at week 4, from a patient treated with tofacitinib. CDR3 coding DNA: TGTGCCAGCAGCGACGAAGGTGGGGCCCAGCATTTT. Amino acid sequence: CASSDEGGAQHF. Full variable domain (missing parts from reference TRBV2 and TRBJ1-5): EPEVTQTPSHQVTQMGQEVILRCVPISNHLYFYWYRQILGQKVEFLVSFYNNEISEKSEIFDDQFSVERPDGSNFTLKIRSTKLEDSAMYFCASSDEGGAQHFGDGTRLSIL.